This T cell receptor (beta chain) was profiled in a study of T cell repertoires in cytomegalovirus infection. MiXCR, run by TCRdb on the reads, gives a single entry per CDR3 protein. The sample carries approximately 250,000 distinct CDR3 sequences, about 12% recorded once. The V gene's germline CDR1 is SGHTA and CDR2 FQGNSA. The CDR3 totals 12 residues. V shed 1 base and J shed 4 bases, with 3 bases lying between them. This clonotype was counted many times. This chain uses TRBV7-2 with TRBJ2-3, with D hard to call. This TCR was sampled from a human donor in good health (CMV status not recorded). Some clones in this sample may be carry-over from other donors' samples. Input material: PBMCs. This CDR3 reads CASSLVPDTQYF. The CDR3 DNA follows: TGTGCCAGCAGCTTAGTCCCAGATACGCAGTATTTT.